This T cell receptor beta chain was retrieved from a study of blood T cell repertoires in COVID-19. The overall study: Samples of COVID-19 (acute and convalescent) were obtained from the United States, Italy and Spain. PBMCs, B-cell-depleted T cells, or T cells provided the cDNA or gDNA that made up the material.

There are 14 residues in the CDR3. Deletions cut 3 bases from V and 3 bases from J, with 11 bases between. Per the germline V gene, CDR1 is SGHVS and CDR2 is FQNEAQ. Using immunoSEQ multiplex PCR, the repertoire was profiled, and TCRdb retains in-frame clones only, with some absent. This table has about 28,000 clones, approximately 90% appearing once. Specimen: peripheral blood. The chain has TRBV7-8 and TRBJ1-1; D gene unclear. This clonotype was obtained from a man aged 60 to 75 with active COVID-19. CDR3 sequence reads: CASSFGGVYTEAFF. The CDR3 DNA reads TGTGCCAGCAGCTTTGGAGGCGTGTACACTGAAGCTTTCTTT.